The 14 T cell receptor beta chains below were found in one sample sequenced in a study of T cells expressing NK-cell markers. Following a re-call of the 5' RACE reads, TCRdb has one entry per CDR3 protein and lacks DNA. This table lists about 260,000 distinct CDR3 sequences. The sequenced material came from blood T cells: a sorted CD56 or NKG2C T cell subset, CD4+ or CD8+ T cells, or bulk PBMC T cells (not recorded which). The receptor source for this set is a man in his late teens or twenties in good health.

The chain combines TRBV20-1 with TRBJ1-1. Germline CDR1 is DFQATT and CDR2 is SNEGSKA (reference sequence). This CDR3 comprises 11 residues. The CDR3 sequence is CSVSRASVAFF.

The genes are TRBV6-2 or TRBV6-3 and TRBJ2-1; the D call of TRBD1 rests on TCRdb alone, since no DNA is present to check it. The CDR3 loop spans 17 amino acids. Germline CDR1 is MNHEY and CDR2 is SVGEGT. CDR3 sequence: CASSYPPGRIAYNEQFF.

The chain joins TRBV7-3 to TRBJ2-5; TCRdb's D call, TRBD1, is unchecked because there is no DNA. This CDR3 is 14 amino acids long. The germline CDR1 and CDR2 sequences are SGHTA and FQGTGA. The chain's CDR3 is CASSLGQGEETQYF. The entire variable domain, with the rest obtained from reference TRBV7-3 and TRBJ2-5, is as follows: GAGVSQTPSNKVTEKGKYVELRCDPISGHTALYWYRQSLGQGPEFLIYFQGTGAADDSGLPNDRFFAVRPEGSVSTLKIQRTERGDSAVYLCASSLGQGEETQYFGPGTRLLVL.

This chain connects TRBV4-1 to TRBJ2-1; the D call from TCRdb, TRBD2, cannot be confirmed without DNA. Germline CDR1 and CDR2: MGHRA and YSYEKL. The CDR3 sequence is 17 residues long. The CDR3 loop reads CASSQIAGTSTYNEQFF.

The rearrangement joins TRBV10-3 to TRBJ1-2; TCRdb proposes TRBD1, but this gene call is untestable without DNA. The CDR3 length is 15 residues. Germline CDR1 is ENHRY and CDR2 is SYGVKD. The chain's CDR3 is CAISEAKGTFYGYTF.

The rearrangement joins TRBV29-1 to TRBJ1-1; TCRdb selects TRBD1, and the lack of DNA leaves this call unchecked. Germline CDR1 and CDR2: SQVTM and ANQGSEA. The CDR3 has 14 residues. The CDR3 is CSVGGVGTGVEAFF.

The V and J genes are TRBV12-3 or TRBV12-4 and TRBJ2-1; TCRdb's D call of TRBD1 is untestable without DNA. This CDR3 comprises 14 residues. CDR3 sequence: CASTTTGGRREQFF.

The CDR3 region is CSARERPGPNTEAFF. V usage is TRBV20-1 and J usage is TRBJ1-1; TCRdb lists TRBD1, though no DNA is available to test this call. From germline, CDR1 is DFQATT and CDR2 SNEGSKA (reference sequence). The length of the CDR3 is 15 residues.

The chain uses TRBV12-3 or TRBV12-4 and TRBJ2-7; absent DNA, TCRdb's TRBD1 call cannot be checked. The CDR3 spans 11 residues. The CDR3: CASSDSYEQYF.

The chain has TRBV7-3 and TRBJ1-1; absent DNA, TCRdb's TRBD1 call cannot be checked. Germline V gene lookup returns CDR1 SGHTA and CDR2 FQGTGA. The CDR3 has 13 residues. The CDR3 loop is CASSQKGQEKAFF. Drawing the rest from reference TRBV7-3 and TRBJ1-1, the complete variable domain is GAGVSQTPSNKVTEKGKYVELRCDPISGHTALYWYRQSLGQGPEFLIYFQGTGAADDSGLPNDRFFAVRPEGSVSTLKIQRTERGDSAVYLCASSQKGQEKAFFGQGTRLTVV.

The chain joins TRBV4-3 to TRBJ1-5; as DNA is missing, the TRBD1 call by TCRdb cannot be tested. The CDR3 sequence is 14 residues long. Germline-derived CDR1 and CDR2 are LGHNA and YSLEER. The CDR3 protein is CASSLGRLGQPQHF.

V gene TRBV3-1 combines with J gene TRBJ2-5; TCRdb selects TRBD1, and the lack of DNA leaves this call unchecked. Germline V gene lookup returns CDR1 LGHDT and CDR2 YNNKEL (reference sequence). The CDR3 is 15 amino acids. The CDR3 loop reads CASSQVGGQGGTQYF.

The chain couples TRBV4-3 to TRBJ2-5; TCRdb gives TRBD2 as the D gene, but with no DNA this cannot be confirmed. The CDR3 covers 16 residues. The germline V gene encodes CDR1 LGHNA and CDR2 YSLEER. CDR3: CASSQSTSGGQETQYF.

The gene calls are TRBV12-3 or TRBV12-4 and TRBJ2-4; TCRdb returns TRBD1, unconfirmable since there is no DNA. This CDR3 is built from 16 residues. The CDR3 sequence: CASSRDSLLPKNIQYF.